This entry is about one TCR beta chain. The antigen is not known. The sample comes from a study of Tregs in tolerant kidney transplant recipients. Study summary: Sorting of CD4+CD25+CD127- cells followed roughly three-day belatacept mixed lymphocyte reactions, sometimes with roughly 5-day graft donor restimulation. Antibodies separated recipient from donor cells. Study-wide results and caveats: Validation in larger populations is needed because few patients were studied.

CDR1 SGHTA and CDR2 FQGNSA come from the germline V gene. The V end lost 1 base, the J end lost 2 bases, and 6 bases lay between the germline ends. The CDR3 sequence is 15 residues long. Sequencing used immunoSEQ multiplex PCR; TCRdb keeps in-frame clones, though not all of them. The sample has under 50,000 clones, around 95% seen once. The specimen was Tregs from blood cultured with allogeneic cells. The chain employs TRBV7-2 and TRBJ2-6; D gene uncertain. This clonotype was obtained from a human donor in good health. The CDR3 region has the DNA TGTGCCAGCAGCTTAGAACCCGCTGGGGCCAACGTCCTGACTTTC. Protein: CASSLEPAGANVLTF.